Following are 32 T cell receptor beta chains from one sample sequenced in a study of T cells in Graves' hyperthyroidism and ophthalmopathy. It was RNA transcripts that yielded the amplified TCR beta CDR3 regions. Researchers ran a first-round RT-PCR on the TCR CDR3 using the HTBI primer set. TCRdb reprocessed the multiplex PCR reads with MiXCR, giving one entry per CDR3 protein. Among more than 600,000 distinct CDR3 sequences, 16% were seen once, and the ten largest hold 8.4%. The sequenced sample consisted of blood. The receptor set was obtained from a young man with Graves' hyperthyroidism.

This clonotype came up many times. The chain employs TRBV2 and TRBJ2-1, with 7 positions matching TRBD1. The CDR3 totals 13 residues. Germline CDR1 reads SNHLY; CDR2 reads FYNNEI. V gave up 6 bases and J gave up 2 bases; unmatched junction bases: 1. CDR3 DNA: TGTGCCAGCAGGGACAGGACCTACAATGAGCAGTTCTTC. It specifies CASRDRTYNEQFF.

The chain carries TRBV29-1 and TRBJ2-7, with D perhaps matching TRBD2 (6 bases). Trimming left V 1 base short and J 0 bases short, with 10 bases between. This CDR3 spans 14 amino acids. From germline, CDR1 is SQVTM and CDR2 ANQGSEA. CDR3 residues: CSVEVGLSSYEQYF. CDR3 coding DNA: TGCAGCGTTGAAGTAGGACTATCCTCCTACGAGCAGTACTTC.

The rearrangement uses TRBV5-1 and TRBJ1-6; 9 nucleotides agree with TRBD1. The CDR3 spans 16 residues. Germline V gene sequence: CDR1 SGHRS, CDR2 YFSETQ. V was pared by 0 bases and J by 7 bases, with 5 bases of the junction left unmatched. This chain's CDR3 is CASSLETGGSNSPLHF. The DNA of the CDR3 is TGCGCCAGCAGCTTGGAAACAGGGGGCTCGAATTCACCCCTCCACTTT. The full variable domain, rest sourced from reference TRBV5-1 and TRBJ1-6, is KAGVTQTPRYLIKTRGQQVTLSCSPISGHRSVSWYQQTPGQGLQFLFEYFSETQRNKGNFPGRFSGRQFSNSRSEMNVSTLELGDSALYLCASSLETGGSNSPLHFGNGTRLTVT.

This clonotype was counted a few times. The V and J genes are TRBV20-1 and TRBJ1-1; a possible D gene is TRBD1 (6 bases). Looked up from germline, CDR1 is DFQATT and CDR2 is SNEGSKA (reference sequence). This CDR3 region has 13 residues. The V gene lost 5 bases and the J gene lost 2 bases, with 12 bases spanning the gap. DNA of the CDR3: TGCAGTGCTCCACGACAGGTTAACACTGAAGCTTTCTTT. Amino acids: CSAPRQVNTEAFF.

This clonotype was seen ten or more times. This chain uses TRBV7-2 with TRBJ2-2, with a weak D call TRBD1 (6 bases). Germline V CDR1 and CDR2: SGHTA, FQGNSA. The CDR3 extends over 13 amino acids. V lost 5 bases and J lost 6, with 10 bases in between. CDR3 sequence: CASSLRTAGELFF. The CDR3 DNA is TGTGCCAGCAGCCTCCGGACAGCCGGGGAGCTGTTTTTT.

This clonotype was seen a handful of times. The chain recombines TRBV12-3 or TRBV12-4 with TRBJ2-1; TRBD2 matches 12 bases. Germline trimming cut 4 bases from V and 10 bases from J; bases unmatched to any gene: 17. CDR3 length: 18 residues. CDR3 coding DNA: TGTGCCAGCAGTTATTCATATGGGGGCCGACTAGCGGGAGAGGAGCAGTTCTTC. Translating it yields CASSYSYGGRLAGEEQFF.

This clonotype was observed a handful of times. The rearrangement joins TRBV6-5 to TRBJ2-3; D unresolved. This CDR3 spans 16 amino acids. Germline-derived CDR1 and CDR2 are MNHEY and SVGAGI. The V gene lost 1 base and the J gene lost 1 base, with 12 bases spanning the gap. The DNA for the CDR3 is TGTGCCAGCAGTTACTTGGGCGTCGGACGCACAGATACGCAGTATTTT. Translating gives CASSYLGVGRTDTQYF.

The sample holds a few counts of this clonotype. The chain has TRBV6-1 and TRBJ2-2, with D hard to call. This CDR3 is 13 amino acids long. The V gene lost 6 bases and the J gene lost 2 bases, with 7 bases spanning the gap. Germline CDR1 is MNHNS and CDR2 is SASEGT. CDR3 sequence reads: CASSKRNTGELFF. The CDR3 DNA reads as TGTGCCAGCAGCAAGCGTAACACCGGGGAGCTGTTTTTT.

The V call is TRBV5-1, the J call TRBJ2-6, with D possibly matching TRBD1 (5 bases). The CDR3 sequence is 15 residues long. Germline CDR1 reads SGHRS; CDR2 reads YFSETQ. V dropped 7 bases and J dropped 3 bases, with 14 bases sitting between them. In nucleotides, the CDR3 is TGCGCCAGCGGAAGGGGTCTAGGTGGGGCCAACGTCCTGACTTTC. Encoded protein: CASGRGLGGANVLTF.

CDR3 in DNA: TGCGCCAGCAGCAGCAGGGCGGGCACTGAAGCTTTCTTT. Protein product: CASSSRAGTEAFF. The chain employs TRBV4-1 and TRBJ1-1, with D possibly being TRBD1 (5 bases). This CDR3 has 13 residues. Between the trimmed V and J ends, which lost 5 bases and 4 bases, there was a span of 11 bases. Looked up from germline, CDR1 is MGHRA and CDR2 is YSYEKL.

This clonotype is a singleton in its sample. The genes are TRBV30 and TRBJ2-1; D is undetermined. This CDR3 is built from 12 residues. Trimming removed 5 bases from V and 7 bases from J, with 12 bases in between. Germline V lookup: CDR1 GTSNPN, CDR2 SVGIG (reference sequence). The DNA for the CDR3 is TGTGCCTGGGGGTTGAATAGGAATGAGCAGTTCTTC. It is translated as CAWGLNRNEQFF.

The table lists this clonotype with many counts. This rearrangement joins TRBV27 to TRBJ2-5, with 10 bases lining up with TRBD1. This CDR3 contains 16 residues. CDR1 and CDR2 (germline): MNHEY, SMNVEV (reference sequence). With 6 bases clipped from V and 1 base from J, the junction kept 8 bases outside the gene matches. The CDR3 region has the DNA TGTGCCAGCAGCCCGCGGACAGGGGGACGCCAAGAGACCCAGTACTTC. Translating gives CASSPRTGGRQETQYF.

This clonotype has at least ten counts. This chain uses TRBV7-2 with TRBJ2-5, with D perhaps TRBD1 or TRBD2 (7 bases each). The CDR3 runs to 15 residues. The germline CDR1 and CDR2 sequences are SGHTA and FQGNSA. Trimming removed 3 bases from V and 5 bases from J, with 16 bases in between. In DNA form, the CDR3 reads TGTGCCAGCAGCTTTGGCAGGGGGGGTATGGAGACCCAGTACTTC. It specifies CASSFGRGGMETQYF.

This clonotype was found a few times. The chain recombines TRBV20-1 with TRBJ1-6; TRBD1 might be the D (6 bases). This CDR3 spans 13 amino acids. Germline values: CDR1 DFQATT, CDR2 SNEGSKA (reference sequence). V was cut by 0 bases and J by 9 bases, with 9 bases left in between. As DNA, the CDR3 is TGCAGTGCTAGAGAGGAACAGGGTTCACCCCTCCACTTT. Its protein product is CSAREEQGSPLHF.

About this clonotype: Because the CDR3 is missing its conserved closing phenylalanine or tryptophan, this is likely a read error. The gene calls are TRBV12-5 and TRBJ2-3; D call uncertain. CDR1 LGHNT and CDR2 FRNRAP come from the germline V gene. This CDR3 contains 13 residues. V lost 3 bases to trimming and J lost 5 bases, with 9 bases between them. Here the CDR3 DNA reads TGTGCTAGTGGTTTCCGCCCAGGAGATACGCAGTATTCT. It encodes CASGFRPGDTQYS.

This clonotype has a count of ten or more. The chain recombines TRBV20-1 with TRBJ2-7; perhaps D is TRBD1 or TRBD2 (7 bases each). Trimming removed 1 base at V and 1 base at J, with 20 bases between. The CDR3 consists of 17 residues. Germline assignment: CDR1 DFQATT and CDR2 SNEGSKA (reference sequence). The CDR3 spells CSARGVARGGISYEQYF. CDR3 DNA sequence: TGCAGTGCTAGAGGTGTCGCCAGGGGGGGAATATCCTACGAGCAGTACTTC.

The rearrangement links TRBV2 to TRBJ2-7; D is ambiguous. Germline loops: CDR1 SNHLY, CDR2 FYNNEI. CDR3 length equals 13 residues. The V end lost 2 bases, the J end lost 1 base, and 6 bases lay between the germline ends. CDR3 loop: CASSELSSYEQYF. The CDR3 DNA follows: TGTGCCAGCAGTGAACTCTCTTCCTACGAGCAGTACTTC.

The CDR3 coding sequence is TGTGCCAGTAGTATTACGGGGGGCCGCGGAGAGACCCAGTACTTC. It yields the protein CASSITGGRGETQYF. This sequence joins TRBV19 and TRBJ2-5, with TRBD2 as a possible D gene (7 bases). The CDR3 has 15 amino acids. The V and J ends lost 3 bases and 4 bases respectively, with 15 bases between them. Germline values: CDR1 LNHDA, CDR2 SQIVND (reference sequence).

This sequence joins TRBV15 and TRBJ2-1, with 7 bases that match TRBD2. Germline V gene lookup returns CDR1 LNHNV and CDR2 YYDKDF (reference sequence). The junction had 1 base not matched to a gene; V was cut back by 7 bases and J by 4 bases. The CDR3 covers 12 residues. The CDR3: CATTGGYNEQFF. The CDR3 DNA follows: TGTGCCACCACCGGGGGGTACAATGAGCAGTTCTTC.

This clonotype was picked up many times. The rearrangement joins TRBV20-1 to TRBJ1-1, with D possibly being TRBD1 (5 bases). With 6 bases removed from V and 1 base from J, the gap between germline ends came to 12 bases. This CDR3 has 13 residues. Germline lookup yields CDR1 DFQATT and CDR2 SNEGSKA (reference sequence). CDR3: CSAPRTPNTEAFF. The CDR3 DNA is TGCAGTGCCCCCAGGACACCGAACACTGAAGCTTTCTTT.

The gene calls are TRBV6-1 and TRBJ2-1; 8 bases line up with TRBD2. The ends lost 8 bases at V and 3 bases at J; junction bases unmatched: 9. The germline gives CDR1 MNHNS, CDR2 SASEGT. CDR3 length: 15 amino acids. The CDR3 protein is CASCKRELRYNEQFF. The CDR3 nucleotides read TGTGCCAGCTGTAAGCGGGAGCTCCGCTACAATGAGCAGTTCTTC.

This clonotype was found many times. The V call is TRBV7-9, the J call TRBJ2-3; D remains ambiguous. V was pared by 3 bases and J by 0 bases, with 10 bases between. Germline CDR1 reads SEHNR; CDR2 reads FQNEAQ (reference sequence). This CDR3 comprises 15 residues. The CDR3 loop is CASSFSDESTDTQYF. The DNA for the CDR3 is TGTGCCAGCAGCTTTTCCGACGAGAGCACAGATACGCAGTATTTT.

This clonotype was seen repeatedly, ten times or more. The rearrangement uses TRBV6-1 and TRBJ2-7, with 8 positions matching TRBD1. V was pared by 4 bases and J by 1 base, with 0 bases of the junction left unmatched. Germline V gene data show CDR1 as MNHNS and CDR2 as SASEGT. The CDR3 length is 13 residues. CDR3 in DNA: TGTGCCAGCAGTGGGACAGGGTCCTACGAGCAGTACTTC. Translating it yields CASSGTGSYEQYF.

This clonotype was picked up a small number of times. The chain carries TRBV2 and TRBJ2-5; D is possibly TRBD1 or TRBD2 (5 bases each). This CDR3 is built from 14 residues. Germline V CDR1 and CDR2: SNHLY, FYNNEI. V shed 6 bases and J shed 5 bases, with 16 bases lying between them. The DNA for the CDR3 is TGTGCCAGCAGGCAAAGGGTGGGGGTTGAGACCCAGTACTTC. This gives the protein CASRQRVGVETQYF.

As concerns this clonotype: A read error is possible here, since a much larger clone lies one base away. J is TRBJ1-1 and V is TRBV15; D is unclear. This CDR3 is built from 14 residues. The V gene's germline CDR1 is LNHNV and CDR2 YYDKDF (reference sequence). The CDR3 DNA is TGTGCCACCCGCAGAGATCTGTTGAACACTGAAGCTTTCTTT. It encodes CATRRDLLNTEAFF.

This clonotype was seen more than once but under ten times. The chain carries TRBV11-1 and TRBJ2-7; D might be TRBD2 (6 bases). Germline CDR1 and CDR2: SGHAT and FQDESV (reference sequence). The CDR3 loop spans 16 amino acids. Deletions cut 4 bases from V and 2 bases from J, with 18 bases between. The CDR3 coding sequence is TGTGCCAGCAGCTATATGGGCGGGACTGTTACCTACGAGCAGTACTTC. Its protein product is CASSYMGGTVTYEQYF.

This sequence joins TRBV12-3 or TRBV12-4 and TRBJ1-2; 8 positions agree with TRBD1. The junction had 8 bases not matched to a gene; V was cut back by 5 bases and J by 6 bases. This CDR3 contains 14 residues. CDR3 nucleotides: TGTGCCAGCAGTCCGGGACAGGCTGCGGATGGCTACACCTTC. This codes for CASSPGQAADGYTF.

This clonotype was seen repeatedly, ten times or more. This sequence joins TRBV7-2 and TRBJ2-4; D is possibly TRBD2 (5 bases). Trimming pared 4 bases from V and 0 bases from J, leaving 7 bases between. In germline, CDR1 is SGHTA, CDR2 FQGNSA. The CDR3 loop spans 14 amino acids. The CDR3 nucleotides are TGTGCCAGCAGCTCCGGGGTAGCCAAAAACATTCAGTACTTC. It specifies CASSSGVAKNIQYF. The whole variable domain, filled in from reference TRBV7-2 and TRBJ2-4, reads GAGVSQSPSNKVTEKGKDVELRCDPISGHTALYWYRQSLGQGLEFLIYFQGNSAPDKSGLPSDRFSAERTGGSVSTLTIQRTQQEDSAVYLCASSSGVAKNIQYFGAGTRLSVL.

Worth noting for this clonotype: At one boundary the junction diverges from the germline segment, which might be a read error. This chain connects TRBV20-1 to TRBJ2-1; 8 bases align to TRBD2. This CDR3 region has 15 residues. Germline lookup yields CDR1 DFQATT and CDR2 SNEGSKA (reference sequence). The CDR3 nucleotides read TGCAGTACTAGAGGAAGCGGGAGCTCCTACAATGAGCAGTTCTTC. Its translation: CSTRGSGSSYNEQFF.

In this sample, this clonotype turned up once. The rearrangement joins TRBV7-6 to TRBJ1-3; the match to TRBD1 covers 7 bases. The J segment lost 0 bases and the V segment lost 5 bases, leaving 16 bases of the junction unmatched. The CDR3 runs 19 residues. Germline CDR1 SGHVS, CDR2 FNYEAQ. The CDR3 bases are TGTGCCAGCAGCCCGCGGACAGGAGGACCACGGTACTCTGGAAACACCATATATTTT. Translated: CASSPRTGGPRYSGNTIYF. Supplemented by reference TRBV7-6 and TRBJ1-3, the full variable domain reads GAGVSQSPRYKVTKRGQDVALRCDPISGHVSLYWYRQALGQGPEFLTYFNYEAQQDKSGLPNDRFSAERPEGSISTLTIQRTEQRDSAMYRCASSPRTGGPRYSGNTIYFGEGSWLTVV.

The sample holds many counts of this clonotype. This chain joins TRBV12-3 or TRBV12-4 and TRBJ1-1, with D perhaps TRBD1 (5 bases). V lost 6 bases and J lost 5, with 13 bases in between. This CDR3 is 13 amino acids long. DNA for the CDR3: TGTGCCAGCAGCACGGGACTATGGACTGAAGCTTTCTTT. This gives the protein CASSTGLWTEAFF.

This clonotype was counted once. The chain couples TRBV5-6 to TRBJ2-3; 7 bases fit TRBD2. In germline, CDR1 is SGHDT, CDR2 YYEEEE. V lost 6 bases to trimming and J lost 4 bases; unmatched junction nucleotides: 11. The CDR3 spans 15 residues. The CDR3: CASTKRDAFSDTQYF. DNA of the CDR3: TGTGCCAGCACCAAGCGGGATGCTTTCTCAGATACGCAGTATTTT.